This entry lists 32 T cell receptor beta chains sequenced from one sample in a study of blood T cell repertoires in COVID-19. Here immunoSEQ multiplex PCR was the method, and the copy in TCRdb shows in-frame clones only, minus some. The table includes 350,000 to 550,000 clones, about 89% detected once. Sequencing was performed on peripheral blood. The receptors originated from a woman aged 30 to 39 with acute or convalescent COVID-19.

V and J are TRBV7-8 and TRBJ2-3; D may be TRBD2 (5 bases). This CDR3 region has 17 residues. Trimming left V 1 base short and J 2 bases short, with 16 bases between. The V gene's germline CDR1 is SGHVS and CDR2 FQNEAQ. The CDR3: CASSLEVGITFTDTQYF. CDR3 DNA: TGTGCCAGCAGCTTAGAGGTCGGGATTACTTTCACAGATACGCAGTATTTT.

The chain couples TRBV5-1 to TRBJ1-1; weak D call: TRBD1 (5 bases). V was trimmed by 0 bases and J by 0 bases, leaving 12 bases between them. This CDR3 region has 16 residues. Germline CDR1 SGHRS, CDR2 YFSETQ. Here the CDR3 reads CASSLAYRGMNTEAFF. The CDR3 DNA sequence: TGCGCCAGCAGCTTGGCGTATAGGGGCATGAACACTGAAGCTTTCTTT. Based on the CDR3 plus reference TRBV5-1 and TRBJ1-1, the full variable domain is KAGVTQTPRYLIKTRGQQVTLSCSPISGHRSVSWYQQTPGQGLQFLFEYFSETQRNKGNFPGRFSGRQFSNSRSEMNVSTLELGDSALYLCASSLAYRGMNTEAFFGQGTRLTVV.

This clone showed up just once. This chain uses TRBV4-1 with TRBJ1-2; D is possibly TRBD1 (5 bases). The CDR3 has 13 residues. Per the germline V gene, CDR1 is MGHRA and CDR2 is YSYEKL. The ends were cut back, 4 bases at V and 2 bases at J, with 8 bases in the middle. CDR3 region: CASSPGINYGYTF. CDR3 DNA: TGCGCCAGCAGCCCAGGGATAAACTATGGCTACACCTTC.

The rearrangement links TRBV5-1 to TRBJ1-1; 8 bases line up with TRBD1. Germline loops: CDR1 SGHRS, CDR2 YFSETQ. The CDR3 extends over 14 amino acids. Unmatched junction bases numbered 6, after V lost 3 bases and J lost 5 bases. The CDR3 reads CASSYRDRLTEAFF. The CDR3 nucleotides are TGCGCCAGCAGCTACCGGGACAGGTTGACTGAAGCTTTCTTT.

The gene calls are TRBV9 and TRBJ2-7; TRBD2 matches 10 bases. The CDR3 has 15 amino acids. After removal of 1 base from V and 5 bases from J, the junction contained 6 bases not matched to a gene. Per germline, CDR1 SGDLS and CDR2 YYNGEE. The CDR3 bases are TGTGCCAGCAGCGTAAGAGCGGGGGGGCCCCACGAGCAGTACTTC. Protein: CASSVRAGGPHEQYF. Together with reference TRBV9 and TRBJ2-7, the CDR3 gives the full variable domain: DSGVTQTPKHLITATGQRVTLRCSPRSGDLSVYWYQQSLDQGLQFLIQYYNGEERAKGNILERFSAQQFPDLHSELNLSSLELGDSALYFCASSVRAGGPHEQYFGPGTRLTVT.

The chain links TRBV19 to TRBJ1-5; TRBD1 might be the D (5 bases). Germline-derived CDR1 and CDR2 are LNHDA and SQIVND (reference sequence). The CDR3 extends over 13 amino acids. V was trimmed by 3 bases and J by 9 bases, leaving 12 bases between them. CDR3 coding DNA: TGTGCCAGTAGTATGGTGGGAGGGGCGCCCCAGCATTTT. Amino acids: CASSMVGGAPQHF.

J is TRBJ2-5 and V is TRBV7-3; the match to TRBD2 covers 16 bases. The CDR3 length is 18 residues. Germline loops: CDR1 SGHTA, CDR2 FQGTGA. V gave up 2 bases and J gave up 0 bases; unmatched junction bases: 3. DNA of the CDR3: TGTGCCAGCAGCTTAGGGACTAGCGGGGGGGCCCACCAAGAGACCCAGTACTTC. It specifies CASSLGTSGGAHQETQYF. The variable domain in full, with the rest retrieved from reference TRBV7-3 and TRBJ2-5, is GAGVSQTPSNKVTEKGKYVELRCDPISGHTALYWYRQSLGQGPEFLIYFQGTGAADDSGLPNDRFFAVRPEGSVSTLKIQRTERGDSAVYLCASSLGTSGGAHQETQYFGPGTRLLVL.

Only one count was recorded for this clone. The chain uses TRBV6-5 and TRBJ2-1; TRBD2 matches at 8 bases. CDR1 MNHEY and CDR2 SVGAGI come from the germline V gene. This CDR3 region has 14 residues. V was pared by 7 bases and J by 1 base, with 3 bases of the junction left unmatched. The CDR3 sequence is CASKVAGSYNEQFF. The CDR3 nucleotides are TGTGCCAGCAAAGTAGCGGGGTCCTACAATGAGCAGTTCTTC.

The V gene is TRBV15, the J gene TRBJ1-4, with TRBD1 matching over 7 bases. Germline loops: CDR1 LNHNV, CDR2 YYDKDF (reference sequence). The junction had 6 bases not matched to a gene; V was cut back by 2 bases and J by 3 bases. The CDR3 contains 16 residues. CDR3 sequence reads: CATSRKPRGANEKLFF. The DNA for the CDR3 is TGTGCCACCAGCAGAAAGCCCAGGGGGGCTAATGAAAAACTGTTTTTT.

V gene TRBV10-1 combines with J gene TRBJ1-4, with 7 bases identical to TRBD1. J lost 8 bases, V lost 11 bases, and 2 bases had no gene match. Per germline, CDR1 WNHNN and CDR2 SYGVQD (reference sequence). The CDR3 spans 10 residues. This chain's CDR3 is CAEQGEKLFF. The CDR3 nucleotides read TGCGCCGAACAGGGGGAAAAACTGTTTTTT.

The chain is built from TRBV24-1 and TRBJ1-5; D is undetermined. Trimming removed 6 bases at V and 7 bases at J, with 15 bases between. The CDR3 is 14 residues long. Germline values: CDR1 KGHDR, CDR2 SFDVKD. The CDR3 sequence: CATSTGLQKQPQHF. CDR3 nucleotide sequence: TGTGCCACCAGTACCGGACTGCAGAAACAGCCCCAGCATTTT.

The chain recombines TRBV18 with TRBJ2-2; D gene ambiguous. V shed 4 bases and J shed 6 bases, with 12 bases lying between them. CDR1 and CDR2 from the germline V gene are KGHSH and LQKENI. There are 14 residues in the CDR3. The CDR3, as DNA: TGTGCCAGCTCACTCCCCCTAACCCCCGGGGAGCTGTTTTTT. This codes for CASSLPLTPGELFF.

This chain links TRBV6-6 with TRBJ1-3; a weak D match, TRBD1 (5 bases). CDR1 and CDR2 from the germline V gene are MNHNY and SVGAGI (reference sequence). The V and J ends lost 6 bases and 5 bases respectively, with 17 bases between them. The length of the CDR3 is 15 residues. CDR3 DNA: TGTGCCAGCAGGCCTACAGGCGGGGCGCGAAACACCATATATTTT. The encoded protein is CASRPTGGARNTIYF.

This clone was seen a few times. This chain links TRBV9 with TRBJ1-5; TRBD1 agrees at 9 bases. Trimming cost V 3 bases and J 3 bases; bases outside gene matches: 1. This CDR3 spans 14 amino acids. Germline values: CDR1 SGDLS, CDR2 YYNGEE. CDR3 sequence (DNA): TGTGCCAGCAGCGGGACAGGGGTCAATCAGCCCCAGCATTTT. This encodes CASSGTGVNQPQHF.

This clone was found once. This CDR3 reads CASSLGGGTTQPQHF. CDR3 DNA sequence: TGTGCCAGTAGTCTCGGGGGAGGGACAACTCAGCCCCAGCATTTT. V usage is TRBV19 and J usage is TRBJ1-5; perhaps TRBD1 as D (6 bases). The V gene lost 5 bases and the J gene lost 6 bases, with 17 bases spanning the gap. Germline V CDR1 and CDR2: LNHDA, SQIVND (reference sequence). This CDR3 comprises 15 residues. The whole variable domain, remainder taken from reference TRBV19 and TRBJ1-5, is DGGITQSPKYLFRKEGQNVTLSCEQNLNHDAMYWYRQDPGQGLRLIYYSQIVNDFQKGDIAEGYSVSREKKESFPLTVTSAQKNPTAFYLCASSLGGGTTQPQHFGDGTRLSIL.

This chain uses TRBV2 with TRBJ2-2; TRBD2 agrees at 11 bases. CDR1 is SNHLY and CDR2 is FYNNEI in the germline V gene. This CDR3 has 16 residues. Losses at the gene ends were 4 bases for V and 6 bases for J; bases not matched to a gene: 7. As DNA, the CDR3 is TGTGCCAGCAGTGGAGATCTAGCGGGGGGTCCCGGGGAGCTGTTTTTT. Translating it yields CASSGDLAGGPGELFF.

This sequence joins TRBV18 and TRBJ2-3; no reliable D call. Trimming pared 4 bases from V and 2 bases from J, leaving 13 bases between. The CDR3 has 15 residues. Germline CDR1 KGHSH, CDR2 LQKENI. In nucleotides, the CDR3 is TGTGCCAGCTCACAGGCGGCAGAATTCACAGATACGCAGTATTTT. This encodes CASSQAAEFTDTQYF.

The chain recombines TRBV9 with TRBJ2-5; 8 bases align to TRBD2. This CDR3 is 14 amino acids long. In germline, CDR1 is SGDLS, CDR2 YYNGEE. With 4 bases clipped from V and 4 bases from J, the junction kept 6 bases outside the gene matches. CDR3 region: CASSSTGGRETQYF. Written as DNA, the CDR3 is TGTGCCAGCAGCTCGACGGGGGGGAGAGAGACCCAGTACTTC.

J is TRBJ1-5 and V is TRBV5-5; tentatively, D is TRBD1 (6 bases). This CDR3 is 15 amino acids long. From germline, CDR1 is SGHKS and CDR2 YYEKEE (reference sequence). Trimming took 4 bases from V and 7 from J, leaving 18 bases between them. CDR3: CASSENVTGHQPQHF. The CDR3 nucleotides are TGTGCCAGCAGCGAGAACGTGACAGGTCACCAGCCCCAGCATTTT.

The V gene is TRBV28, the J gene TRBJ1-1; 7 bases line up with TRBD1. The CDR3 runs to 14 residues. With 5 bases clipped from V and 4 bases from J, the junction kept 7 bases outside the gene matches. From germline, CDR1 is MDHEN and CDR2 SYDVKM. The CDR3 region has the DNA TGTGCCAGCAGTGAGACAGGGAGGACCACTGAAGCTTTCTTT. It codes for CASSETGRTTEAFF.

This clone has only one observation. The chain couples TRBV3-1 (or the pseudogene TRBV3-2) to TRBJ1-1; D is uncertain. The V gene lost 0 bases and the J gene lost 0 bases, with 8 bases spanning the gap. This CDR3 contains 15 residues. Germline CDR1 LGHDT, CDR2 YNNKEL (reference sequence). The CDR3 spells CASSQDIQLNTEAFF. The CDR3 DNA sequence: TGTGCCAGCAGCCAAGATATACAGCTGAACACTGAAGCTTTCTTT.

For the CDR3, the DNA is TGTGCCAGCAGGTATACCGGGACAGGGGCTGAAGCTTTCTTT. This encodes CASRYTGTGAEAFF. The rearrangement uses TRBV2 and TRBJ1-1; the match to TRBD1 covers 10 bases. J lost 6 bases, V lost 6 bases, and 7 bases had no gene match. Germline values: CDR1 SNHLY, CDR2 FYNNEI. The CDR3 is 14 residues long.

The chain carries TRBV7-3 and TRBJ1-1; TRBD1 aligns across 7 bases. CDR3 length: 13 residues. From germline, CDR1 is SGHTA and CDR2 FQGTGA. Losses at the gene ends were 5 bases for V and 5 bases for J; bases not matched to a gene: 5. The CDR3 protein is CASSTRQGTEAFF. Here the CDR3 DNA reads TGTGCCAGCAGCACGAGACAGGGTACTGAAGCTTTCTTT. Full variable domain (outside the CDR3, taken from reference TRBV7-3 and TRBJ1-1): GAGVSQTPSNKVTEKGKYVELRCDPISGHTALYWYRQSLGQGPEFLIYFQGTGAADDSGLPNDRFFAVRPEGSVSTLKIQRTERGDSAVYLCASSTRQGTEAFFGQGTRLTVV.

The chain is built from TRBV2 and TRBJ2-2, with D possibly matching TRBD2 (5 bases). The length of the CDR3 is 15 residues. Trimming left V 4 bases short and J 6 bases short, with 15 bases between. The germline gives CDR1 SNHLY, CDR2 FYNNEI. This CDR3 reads CASSVIGRVPGELFF. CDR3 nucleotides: TGTGCCAGCAGTGTTATTGGGAGAGTGCCCGGGGAGCTGTTTTTT.

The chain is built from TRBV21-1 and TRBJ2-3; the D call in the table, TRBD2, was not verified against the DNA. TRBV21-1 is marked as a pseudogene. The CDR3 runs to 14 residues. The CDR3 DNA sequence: TGTGCCAGCAGCCTGCGGACTAGCACAGATACGCAGTATTTT. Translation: CASSLRTSTDTQYF.

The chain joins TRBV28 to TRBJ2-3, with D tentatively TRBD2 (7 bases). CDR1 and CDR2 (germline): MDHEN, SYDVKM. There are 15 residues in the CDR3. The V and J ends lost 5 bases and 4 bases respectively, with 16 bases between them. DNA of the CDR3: TGTGCCAGCAGTAACCGGGGGGCAACGGCAGATACGCAGTATTTT. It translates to CASSNRGATADTQYF.

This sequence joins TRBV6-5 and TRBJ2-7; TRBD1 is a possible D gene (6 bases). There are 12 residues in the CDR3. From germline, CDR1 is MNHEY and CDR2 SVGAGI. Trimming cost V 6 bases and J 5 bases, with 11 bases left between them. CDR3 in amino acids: CASRAKGDEQYF. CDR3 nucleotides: TGTGCCAGCAGAGCTAAGGGGGACGAGCAGTACTTC.

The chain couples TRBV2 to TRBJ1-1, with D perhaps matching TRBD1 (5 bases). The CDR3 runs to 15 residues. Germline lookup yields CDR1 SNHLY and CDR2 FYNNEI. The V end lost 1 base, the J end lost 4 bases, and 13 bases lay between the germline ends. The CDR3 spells CASSEGTWGGTEAFF. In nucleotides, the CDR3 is TGTGCCAGCAGTGAAGGTACGTGGGGCGGCACTGAAGCTTTCTTT.

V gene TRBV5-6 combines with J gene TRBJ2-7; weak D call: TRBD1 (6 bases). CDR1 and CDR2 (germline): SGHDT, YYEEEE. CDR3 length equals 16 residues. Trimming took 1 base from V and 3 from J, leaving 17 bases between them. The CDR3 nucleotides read TGTGCCAGCAGCTTGCGGGACGGGACACCCATCTACGAGCAGTACTTC. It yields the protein CASSLRDGTPIYEQYF.

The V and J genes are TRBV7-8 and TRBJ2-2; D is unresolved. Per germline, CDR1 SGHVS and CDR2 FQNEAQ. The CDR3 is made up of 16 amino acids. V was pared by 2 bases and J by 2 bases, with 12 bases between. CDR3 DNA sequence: TGTGCCAGCAGCTTATTGATCCAGGATAACACCGGGGAGCTGTTTTTT. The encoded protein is CASSLLIQDNTGELFF.

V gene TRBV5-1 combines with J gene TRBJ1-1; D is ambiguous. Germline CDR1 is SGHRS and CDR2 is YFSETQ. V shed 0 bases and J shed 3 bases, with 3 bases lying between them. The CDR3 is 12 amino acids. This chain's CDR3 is CASSLGDTEAFF. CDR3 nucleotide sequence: TGCGCCAGCAGCTTGGGAGACACTGAAGCTTTCTTT.

CDR3 loop: CASSPDYYNYTDTQYF. In DNA form, the CDR3 reads TGTGCCAGCAGCCCTGACTATTACAATTACACAGATACGCAGTATTTT. The chain is built from TRBV11-2 and TRBJ2-3; maybe TRBD2 (5 bases). CDR1 is SGHAT, CDR2 FQNNGV, per germline. V was pared by 5 bases and J by 2 bases, with 17 bases between. This CDR3 is 16 amino acids long.